This TCR beta chain was observed in a study of Graves' ophthalmopathy and Graves' hyperthyroidism. Study-wide context: No treatment had been given when peripheral blood was collected at initial diagnosis.

For repertoire sequencing, the TCR beta CDR3 regions were amplified from RNA transcripts. The library came from an HTBI-primed first-round RT-PCR and a second-round multiplex PCR. TCRdb recomputed calls from the multiplex PCR reads with MiXCR, one row per CDR3 protein. The sample has almost 750,000 distinct CDR3 sequences; 35% to 50% are singletons. This clonotype has ten or more counts. The sequencing input was peripheral blood. This TCR derives from an adult man with Graves' ophthalmopathy.

CDR3 region: CASSTQGDTEAFF. CDR3 DNA: TGTGCCAGCAGTACCCAGGGGGACACTGAAGCTTTCTTT. This chain uses TRBV2 with TRBJ1-1; 7 bases fit TRBD1. The trim removed 5 bases at V and 3 bases at J, leaving 3 bases unmatched. Germline loops: CDR1 SNHLY, CDR2 FYNNEI. The length of the CDR3 is 13 residues.